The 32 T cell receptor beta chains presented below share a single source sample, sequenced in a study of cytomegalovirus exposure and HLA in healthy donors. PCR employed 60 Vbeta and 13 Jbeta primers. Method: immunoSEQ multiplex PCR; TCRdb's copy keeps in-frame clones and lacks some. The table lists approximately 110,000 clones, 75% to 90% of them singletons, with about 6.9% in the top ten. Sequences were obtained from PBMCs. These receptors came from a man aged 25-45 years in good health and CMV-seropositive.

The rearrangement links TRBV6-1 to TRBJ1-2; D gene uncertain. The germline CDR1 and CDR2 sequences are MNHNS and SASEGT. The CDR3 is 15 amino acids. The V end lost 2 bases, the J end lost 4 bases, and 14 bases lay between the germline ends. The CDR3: CASSESPRGLYGYTF. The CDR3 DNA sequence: TGTGCCAGCAGTGAATCGCCTCGAGGTCTCTATGGCTACACCTTC.

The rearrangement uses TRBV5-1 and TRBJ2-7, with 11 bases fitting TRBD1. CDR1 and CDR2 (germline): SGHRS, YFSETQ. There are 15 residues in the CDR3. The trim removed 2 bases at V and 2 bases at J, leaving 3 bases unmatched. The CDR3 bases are TGCGCCAGCAGCTTCAGGACAGGGGGCGCCTACGAGCAGTACTTC. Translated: CASSFRTGGAYEQYF.

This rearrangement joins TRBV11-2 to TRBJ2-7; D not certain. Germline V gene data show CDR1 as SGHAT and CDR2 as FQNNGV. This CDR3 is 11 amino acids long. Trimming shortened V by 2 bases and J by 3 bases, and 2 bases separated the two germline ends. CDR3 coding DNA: TGTGCCAGCAGCTTACTCTACGAGCAGTACTTC. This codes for CASSLLYEQYF.

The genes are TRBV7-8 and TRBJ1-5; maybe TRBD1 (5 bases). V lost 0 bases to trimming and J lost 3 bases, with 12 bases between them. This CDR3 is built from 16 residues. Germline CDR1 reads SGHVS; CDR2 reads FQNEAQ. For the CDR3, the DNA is TGTGCCAGCAGCTTAGCGCGGGGAGGGGACAATCAGCCCCAGCATTTT. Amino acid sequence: CASSLARGGDNQPQHF.

The CDR3 DNA reads TGTGCCACCAGCAGAGTAGGGGCAGGGTACAATGAGCAGTTCTTC. Translation gives CATSRVGAGYNEQFF. V gene TRBV15 combines with J gene TRBJ2-1; D may be TRBD1 (5 bases). CDR1 is LNHNV and CDR2 is YYDKDF in the germline V gene (reference sequence). V shed 1 base and J shed 4 bases, with 11 bases lying between them. The CDR3 length is 15 residues.

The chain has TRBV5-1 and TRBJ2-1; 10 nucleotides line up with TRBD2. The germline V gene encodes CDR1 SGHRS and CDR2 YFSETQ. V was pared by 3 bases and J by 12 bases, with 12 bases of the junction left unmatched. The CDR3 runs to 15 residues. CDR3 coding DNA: TGCGCCAGCAGCTCCCCCCCCAGCGGGGGGGAACGGCAGTTCTTC. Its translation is CASSSPPSGGERQFF. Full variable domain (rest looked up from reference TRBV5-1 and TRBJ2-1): KAGVTQTPRYLIKTRGQQVTLSCSPISGHRSVSWYQQTPGQGLQFLFEYFSETQRNKGNFPGRFSGRQFSNSRSEMNVSTLELGDSALYLCASSSPPSGGERQFFGPGTRLTVL.

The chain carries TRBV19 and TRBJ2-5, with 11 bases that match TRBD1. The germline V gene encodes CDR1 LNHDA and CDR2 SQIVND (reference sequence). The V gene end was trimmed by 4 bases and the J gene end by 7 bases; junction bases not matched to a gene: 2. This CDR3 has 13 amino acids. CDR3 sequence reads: CASSRDRGGTQYF. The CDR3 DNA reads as TGTGCCAGTAGTAGGGACAGGGGGGGGACCCAGTACTTC. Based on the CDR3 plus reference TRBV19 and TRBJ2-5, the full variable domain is DGGITQSPKYLFRKEGQNVTLSCEQNLNHDAMYWYRQDPGQGLRLIYYSQIVNDFQKGDIAEGYSVSREKKESFPLTVTSAQKNPTAFYLCASSRDRGGTQYFGPGTRLLVL.

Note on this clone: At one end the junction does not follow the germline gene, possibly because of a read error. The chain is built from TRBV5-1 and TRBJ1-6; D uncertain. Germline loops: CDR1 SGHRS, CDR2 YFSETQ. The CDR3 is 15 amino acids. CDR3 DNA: TGCGCCAGCAGCACCGGGGTGACAATTAATCCACCCCTCCACTTT. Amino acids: CASSTGVTINPPLHF.

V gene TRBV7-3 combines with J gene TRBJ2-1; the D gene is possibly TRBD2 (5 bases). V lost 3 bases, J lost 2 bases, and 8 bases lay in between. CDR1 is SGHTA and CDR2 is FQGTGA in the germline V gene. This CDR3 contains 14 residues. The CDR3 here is CASSLTTPYNEQFF. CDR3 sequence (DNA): TGTGCCAGCAGCTTGACTACCCCCTACAATGAGCAGTTCTTC.

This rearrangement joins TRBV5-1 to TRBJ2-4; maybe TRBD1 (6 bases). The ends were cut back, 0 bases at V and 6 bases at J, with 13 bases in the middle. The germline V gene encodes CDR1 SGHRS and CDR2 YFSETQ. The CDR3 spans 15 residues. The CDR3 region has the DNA TGCGCCAGCAGCTTGGGGGCAGGGGCGGGAAACATTCAGTACTTC. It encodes CASSLGAGAGNIQYF.

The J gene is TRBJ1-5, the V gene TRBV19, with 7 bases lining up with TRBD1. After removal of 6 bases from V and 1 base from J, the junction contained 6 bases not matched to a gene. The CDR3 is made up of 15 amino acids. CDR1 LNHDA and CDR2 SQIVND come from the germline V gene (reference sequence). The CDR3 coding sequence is TGTGCCAGTAGAGAGACAGGGAGAAGCAATCAGCCCCAGCATTTT. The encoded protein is CASRETGRSNQPQHF.

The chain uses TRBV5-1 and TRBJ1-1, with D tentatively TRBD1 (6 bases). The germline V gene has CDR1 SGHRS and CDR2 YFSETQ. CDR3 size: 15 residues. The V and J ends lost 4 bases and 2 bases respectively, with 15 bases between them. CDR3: CASSADGTPNTEAFF. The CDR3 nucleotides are TGCGCCAGCAGCGCGGACGGGACACCAAACACTGAAGCTTTCTTT.

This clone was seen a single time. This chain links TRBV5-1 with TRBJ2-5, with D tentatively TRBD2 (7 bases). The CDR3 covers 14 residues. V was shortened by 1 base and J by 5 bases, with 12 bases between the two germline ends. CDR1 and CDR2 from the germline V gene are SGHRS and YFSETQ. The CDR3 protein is CASSLWGGRETQYF. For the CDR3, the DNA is TGCGCCAGCAGCTTGTGGGGGGGCAGGGAGACCCAGTACTTC. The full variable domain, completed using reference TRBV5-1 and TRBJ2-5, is KAGVTQTPRYLIKTRGQQVTLSCSPISGHRSVSWYQQTPGQGLQFLFEYFSETQRNKGNFPGRFSGRQFSNSRSEMNVSTLELGDSALYLCASSLWGGRETQYFGPGTRLLVL.

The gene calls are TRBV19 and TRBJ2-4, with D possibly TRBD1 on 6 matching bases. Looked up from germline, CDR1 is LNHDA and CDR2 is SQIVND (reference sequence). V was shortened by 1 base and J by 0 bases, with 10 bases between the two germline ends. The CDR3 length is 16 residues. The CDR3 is CASSIGQVLAKNIQYF. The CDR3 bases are TGTGCCAGTAGTATAGGACAGGTGCTAGCCAAAAACATTCAGTACTTC.

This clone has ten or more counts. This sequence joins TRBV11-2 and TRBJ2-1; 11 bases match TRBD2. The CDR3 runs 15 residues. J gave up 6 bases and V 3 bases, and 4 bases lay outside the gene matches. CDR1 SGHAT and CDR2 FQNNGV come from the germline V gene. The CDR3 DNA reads TGTGCCAGCAGCTTGACTAGCGGGGTTCTCAATGAGCAGTTCTTC. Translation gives CASSLTSGVLNEQFF.

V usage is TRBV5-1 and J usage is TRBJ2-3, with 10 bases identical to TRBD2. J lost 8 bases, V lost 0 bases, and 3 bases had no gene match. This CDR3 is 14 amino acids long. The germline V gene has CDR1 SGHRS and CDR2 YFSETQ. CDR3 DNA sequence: TGCGCCAGCAGCTTGGAAGCGGGGGGGGGTACGCAGTATTTT. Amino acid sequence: CASSLEAGGGTQYF.

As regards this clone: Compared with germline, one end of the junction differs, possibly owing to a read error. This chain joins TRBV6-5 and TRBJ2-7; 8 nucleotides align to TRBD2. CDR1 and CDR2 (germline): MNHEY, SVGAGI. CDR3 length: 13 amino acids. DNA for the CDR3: TGTGCCAGCAGTCCCGGGGGGGCCTACGGGCAGTACTTC. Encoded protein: CASSPGGAYGQYF.

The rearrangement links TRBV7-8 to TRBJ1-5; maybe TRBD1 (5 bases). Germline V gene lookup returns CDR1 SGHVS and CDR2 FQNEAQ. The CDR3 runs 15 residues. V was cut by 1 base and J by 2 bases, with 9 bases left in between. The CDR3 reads CASSLGRGGNQPQHF. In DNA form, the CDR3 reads TGTGCCAGCAGCTTAGGACGGGGGGGCAATCAGCCCCAGCATTTT.

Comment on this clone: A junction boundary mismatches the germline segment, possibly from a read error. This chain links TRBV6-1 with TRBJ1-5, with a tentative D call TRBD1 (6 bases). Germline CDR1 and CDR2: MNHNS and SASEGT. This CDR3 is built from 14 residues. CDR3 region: CASSLTGDNRPQHF. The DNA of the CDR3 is TGTGCCAGCAGTCTGACAGGCGACAATCGGCCCCAGCATTTT.

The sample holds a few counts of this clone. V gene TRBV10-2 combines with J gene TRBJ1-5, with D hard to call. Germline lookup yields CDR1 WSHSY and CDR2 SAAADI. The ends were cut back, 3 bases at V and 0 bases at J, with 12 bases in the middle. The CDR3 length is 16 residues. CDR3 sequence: CASSDLAVHSNQPQHF. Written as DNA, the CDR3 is TGCGCCAGCAGTGATTTGGCAGTCCATAGCAATCAGCCCCAGCATTTT.

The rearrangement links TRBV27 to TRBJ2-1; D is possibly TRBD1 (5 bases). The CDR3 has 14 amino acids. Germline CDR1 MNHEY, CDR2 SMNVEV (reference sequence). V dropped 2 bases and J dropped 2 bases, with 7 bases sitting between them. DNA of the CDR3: TGTGCCAGCAGTTTAGGCAGGGCCTACAATGAGCAGTTCTTC. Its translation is CASSLGRAYNEQFF.

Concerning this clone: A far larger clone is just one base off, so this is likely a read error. The CDR3 is CASSEGEGSYQPQHF. As DNA, the CDR3 is TGTGCCAGCAGTGAGGGGGAGGGGTCCTATCAGCCCCAGCATTTT. This chain connects TRBV6-1 to TRBJ1-5; TRBD1 is a possible D gene (5 bases). This CDR3 has 15 amino acids. V dropped 3 bases and J dropped 5 bases, with 14 bases sitting between them. The germline gives CDR1 MNHNS, CDR2 SASEGT.

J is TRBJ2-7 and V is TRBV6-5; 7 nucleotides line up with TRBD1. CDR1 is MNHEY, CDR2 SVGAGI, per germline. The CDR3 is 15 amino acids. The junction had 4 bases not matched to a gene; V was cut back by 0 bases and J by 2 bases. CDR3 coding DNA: TGTGCCAGCAGTTACTCTTGGACAGGTGCCTACGAGCAGTACTTC. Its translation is CASSYSWTGAYEQYF.

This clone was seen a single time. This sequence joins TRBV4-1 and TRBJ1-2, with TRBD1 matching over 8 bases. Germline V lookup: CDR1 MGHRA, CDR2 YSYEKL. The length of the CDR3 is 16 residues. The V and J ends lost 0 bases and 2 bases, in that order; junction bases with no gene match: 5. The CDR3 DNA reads TGCGCCAGCAGCCAAGAAACGTCAGGGGGCAACTATGGCTACACCTTC. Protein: CASSQETSGGNYGYTF.

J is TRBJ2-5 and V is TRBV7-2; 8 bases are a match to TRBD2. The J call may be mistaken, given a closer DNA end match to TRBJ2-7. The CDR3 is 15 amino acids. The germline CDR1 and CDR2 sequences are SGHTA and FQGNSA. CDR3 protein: CASSLATGGHYEQYF. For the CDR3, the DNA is TGTGCCAGCAGCTTAGCCACGGGGGGGCACTACGAGCAGTACTTC.

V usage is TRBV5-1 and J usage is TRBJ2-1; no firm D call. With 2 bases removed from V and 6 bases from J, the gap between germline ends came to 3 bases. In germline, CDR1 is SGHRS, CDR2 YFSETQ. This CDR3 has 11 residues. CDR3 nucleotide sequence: TGCGCCAGCAGCTTCGGCAATGAGCAGTTCTTC. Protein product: CASSFGNEQFF.

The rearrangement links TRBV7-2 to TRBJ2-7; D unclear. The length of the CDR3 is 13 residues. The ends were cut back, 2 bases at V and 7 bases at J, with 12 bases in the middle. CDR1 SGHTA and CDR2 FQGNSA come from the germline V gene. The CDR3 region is CASSLNLVGEQYF. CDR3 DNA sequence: TGTGCCAGCAGCTTAAACCTAGTCGGGGAGCAGTACTTC.

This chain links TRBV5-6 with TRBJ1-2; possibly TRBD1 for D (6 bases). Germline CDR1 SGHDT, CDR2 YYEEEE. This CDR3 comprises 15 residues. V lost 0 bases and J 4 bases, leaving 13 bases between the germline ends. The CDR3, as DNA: TGTGCCAGCAGCTTGGGGGGCGCGGACAGCTATGGCTACACCTTC. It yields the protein CASSLGGADSYGYTF.

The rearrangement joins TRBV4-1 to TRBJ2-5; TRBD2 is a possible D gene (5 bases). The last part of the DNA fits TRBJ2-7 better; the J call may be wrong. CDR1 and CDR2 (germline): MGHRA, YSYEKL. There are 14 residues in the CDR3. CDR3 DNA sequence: TGCGCCAGCAGCCAAGGGAGAGGGTTCTACGAGCAGTACTTC. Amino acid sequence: CASSQGRGFYEQYF.

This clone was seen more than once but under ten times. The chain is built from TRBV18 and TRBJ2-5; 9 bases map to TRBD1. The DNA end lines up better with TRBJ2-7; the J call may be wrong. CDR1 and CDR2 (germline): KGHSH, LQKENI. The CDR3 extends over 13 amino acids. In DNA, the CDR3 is TGTGCCAGCTCAAGGACAGGGGAGTACGAGCAGTACTTC. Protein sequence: CASSRTGEYEQYF.

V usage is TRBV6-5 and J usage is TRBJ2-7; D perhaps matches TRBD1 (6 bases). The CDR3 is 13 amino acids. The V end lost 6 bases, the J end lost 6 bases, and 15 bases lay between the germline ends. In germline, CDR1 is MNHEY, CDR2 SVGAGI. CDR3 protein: CASSYRVRGEQYF. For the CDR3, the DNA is TGTGCCAGCAGCTACAGGGTTCGGGGCGAGCAGTACTTC.

CDR3: CASSFPGLTQYF. The CDR3 DNA is TGTGCCAGCAGCTTTCCGGGGTTGACCCAGTACTTC. The rearrangement joins TRBV13 to TRBJ2-5, with D possibly being TRBD2 (5 bases). Germline assignment: CDR1 PRHDT and CDR2 FYEKMQ (reference sequence). V lost 3 bases to trimming and J lost 7 bases, with 9 bases between them. This CDR3 is 12 amino acids long.